The rows below give T cell receptor beta chains drawn from one sample of a study of blood T cell repertoires in COVID-19. The protocol was immunoSEQ multiplex PCR, while the TCRdb copy is restricted to in-frame clones and leaves out a portion. The data hold a few hundred thousand clones, with 80% to 90% observed a single time. Source material: PBMCs or T cells enriched from blood (not recorded which). The receptors shown here come from a woman younger than 35 who had recovered from COVID-19. Both conserved end residues are part of each CDR3. A D gene is named only where the DNA matches it firmly. Clone size is stated in some rows and not others, as once, few, many or a class when expanded.

V	J	D	size	DNA	CDR3
TRBV11-2	TRBJ1-6	-	once	TGTGCCAGCAGCCCGCACCAGGGTCCCTATTCACCCCTCCACTTT	CASSPHQGPYSPLHF
TRBV5-6	TRBJ1-1	TRBD1	-	TGTGCCAGCAGCCCGCCATTTCAGGGGGCCCGAACTGAAGCTTTCTTT	CASSPPFQGARTEAFF
TRBV11-1	TRBJ1-6	TRBD1	-	TGTGCCAGCAGCTTAACGGGGACAGGGGCGGAAGCCCTCCACTTT	CASSLTGTGAEALHF
TRBV6-5	TRBJ1-4	TRBD1	-	TGTGCCAGCAGCCCACCACAGGGGGAAAAACTGTTTTTT	CASSPPQGEKLFF
TRBV28	TRBJ2-7	TRBD1	-	TGTGCCAGCAGTGAGACAGGGGGCATATCGCCCTACTACGAGCAGTACTTC	CASSETGGISPYYEQYF
TRBV3-1/TRBV3-2	TRBJ2-5	TRBD1	-	TGTGCCAGCACCAGAGAACAGGGGACAGGCCAGTACTTC	CASTREQGTGQYF
TRBV6-5	TRBJ1-1	-	once	TGTGCCAGCAGTTACTCCTCGGGAAAATTTGAAGCTTTCTTT	CASSYSSGKFEAFF
TRBV7-2	TRBJ1-1	-	-	TGTGCCAGCAGCACGCGCCTACGGGTCACTGAAGCTTTCTTT	CASSTRLRVTEAFF
TRBV19	TRBJ1-1	-	-	TGTGCCAGTAGTAGCCATGGGGGCGGTGAAGCTTTCTTT	CASSSHGGGEAFF
TRBV5-1	TRBJ2-7	-	-	TGCGCCAGCAGCTTGGGATGGCAAGAGCAGTACTTC	CASSLGWQEQYF
TRBV4-1	TRBJ1-2	-	-	TGCGCCAGCAGCCAAAGAGGCGACTATGGCTACACCTTC	CASSQRGDYGYTF
TRBV19	TRBJ1-5	-	-	TGTGCCAGTAGTAGCCAGGGATCCCCTTATCAGCCCCAGCATTTT	CASSSQGSPYQPQHF
TRBV2	TRBJ1-2	-	-	TGTGCCAGCAGGGCCATGGAGGGTGGCTACACCTTC	CASRAMEGGYTF
TRBV5-1	TRBJ2-3	TRBD1	-	TGCGCCAGCAGCCCCGCGGGACAGGGGGGCGCGGATACGCAGTATTTT	CASSPAGQGGADTQYF
TRBV9	TRBJ2-3	TRBD2	few	TGTGCCAGCAGCGCGTATAGCGGGGCAGATACGCAGTATTTT	CASSAYSGADTQYF